This TCR beta chain originates from a study of cytomegalovirus exposure and HLA in healthy donors. Donors were ostensibly healthy at sampling, although undocumented immune exposures were probable. The PCR ran on 60 Vbeta and 13 Jbeta primers. Assay: immunoSEQ multiplex PCR; the TCRdb copy retains only in-frame clones and omits some. The sample carries some 97,000 clones, approximately 72% recorded once. V lost 3 bases, J lost 2 bases, and 10 bases stayed unmatched. Germline V CDR1 and CDR2: SNHLY, FYNNEI. The CDR3 covers 18 residues. The clonotype originates from a male donor in good health and CMV-seropositive. The V gene is TRBV2, the J gene TRBJ2-6; 7 nucleotides match TRBD1. The specimen sequenced was PBMCs. The CDR3 loop is CASSDHARGRTGANVLTF. CDR3 nucleotides: TGTGCCAGCAGTGATCATGCGAGGGGGCGAACTGGGGCCAACGTCCTGACTTTC.